This paragraph covers one TCR beta chain sequence. Its matching antigen is unknown. The authors distributed each subset's genomic DNA evenly over several immunoSEQ plates. Produced via immunoSEQ multiplex PCR; TCRdb's table is partial and in-frame only. Altogether some 1,400,000 clones are present, more than 95% being singletons, with the ten largest covering roughly 1.2%. This entry belongs to a study of shared clonotypes between healthy human individuals. At the level of the study: Per donor, three plates held CD4 naive cells, three held CD4 memory, two held CD8 naive and one held CD8 memory.

Study-wide results and limits: Richness estimates generally favored naive over memory subsets.

CD4+ cells yielded CD45RA+ naive and CD45RA-negative memory subsets. Unmatched junction bases numbered 17, after V lost 6 bases and J lost 8 bases. There are 15 residues in the CDR3. Germline V gives CDR1 SGHRS, CDR2 YFSETQ. Source material: naive CD4+ T cells sorted from blood. Subset reported: CD45RA+ positively selected. The TCR originated in a man aged 25-40 years in good health. This chain connects TRBV5-1 to TRBJ2-7; 7 bases are a match to TRBD1. The CDR3 protein is CASIIGGESLSQQYF. The CDR3 DNA sequence: TGCGCCAGCATCATAGGGGGCGAGTCATTGTCCCAGCAGTACTTC.